This T cell receptor (beta chain) was identified during a study of response to subunit inactivated influenza vaccine. Study-level findings and limits: The authors suggested that every seasonal influenza vaccination recruits few new T cells.

Germline loops: CDR1 SGHTA, CDR2 FQGNSA. The CDR3 is 14 amino acids. V lost 2 bases and J lost 8, with 13 bases in between. A word on this clonotype: Its antigen is as yet unknown.

TCRdb itself ran the RT-PCR reads through MiXCR, one entry per CDR3 protein. Among about 540,000 distinct CDR3 sequences, around 15% were seen once, and the ten largest hold roughly 11%. The sample here was PBMCs from blood, taken 11 to 12 days after vaccination. The receptor was derived from a man aged 45-60 years who received an inactivated influenza vaccine. The chain has TRBV7-2 and TRBJ1-5; D possibly corresponds to TRBD1 (5 bases). The chain's CDR3 is CASSLYPGGEPQHF. For the CDR3, the DNA is TGTGCCAGCAGCTTATACCCCGGGGGGGAGCCCCAGCATTTT.